This T cell receptor beta chain was observed in a study of control samples from healthy donors and cancer patients. The CDR3 is made up of 14 amino acids. CDR1 is LGHDT, CDR2 YNNKEL, per germline (reference sequence). Trimming stripped 3 bases from V and 1 base from J, with 9 bases between. Assay used: immunoSEQ multiplex PCR; TCRdb lists only in-frame clones, some missing. The sample holds 15,000 to 18,000 clones, 80% to 90% seen once. V gene TRBV3-1 (or the pseudogene TRBV3-2) combines with J gene TRBJ1-1, with D possibly TRBD1 on 5 matching bases. This TCR was recovered from a woman in her seventies with colorectal cancer. Material for sequencing was PBMCs. The CDR3 nucleotides are TGTGCCAGCAGCCATCTTCAGGGGAACACTGAAGCTTTCTTT. Protein: CASSHLQGNTEAFF.